One and the same sample provided the 12 T cell receptor beta chains below, sequenced in a study of OX40 agonist ivuxolimab in advanced cancers. Here immunoSEQ multiplex PCR was the method, and the copy in TCRdb shows in-frame clones only, minus some. Of about 48,000 clones listed, around 90% are singletons. This sample comprised CD4+ or CD8+ T cells sorted from blood, obtained in a trial of the OX40 agonist ivuxolimab. The receptors stem from an adult with an advanced solid tumor such as melanoma, head and neck, liver or kidney cancer.

This chain connects TRBV5-1 to TRBJ1-2; tentative D call: TRBD1 (6 bases). V gave up 4 bases and J gave up 2 bases, with 15 bases separating them. The CDR3 length is 15 residues. Per the germline V gene, CDR1 is SGHRS and CDR2 is YFSETQ. The CDR3 sequence: CASSQQTGINYGYTF. As DNA, the CDR3 is TGCGCCAGCAGCCAGCAGACAGGAATCAACTATGGCTACACCTTC.

The chain employs TRBV7-3 and TRBJ2-5, with D perhaps matching TRBD2 (5 bases). The ends were cut back, 1 base at V and 5 bases at J, with 11 bases in the middle. In germline, CDR1 is SGHTA, CDR2 FQGTGA. The CDR3 runs to 14 residues. CDR3 nucleotide sequence: TGTGCCAGCAGCTTAAATGGAGGCCCCGAGACCCAGTACTTC. Translated: CASSLNGGPETQYF.

A word on this clone: Other DNA sequences in the same sample also yield this CDR3. The chain is built from TRBV7-6 and TRBJ2-3; D is unresolved. CDR3 length: 12 residues. V lost 5 bases, J lost 6 bases, and 9 bases lay in between. Germline loops: CDR1 SGHVS, CDR2 FNYEAQ. CDR3 in DNA: TGTGCCAGCAGCCCGACAAGGGATACGCAGTATTTT. Translated, it gives CASSPTRDTQYF.

The chain employs TRBV27 and TRBJ2-7; D is ambiguous. Germline CDR1 is MNHEY and CDR2 is SMNVEV (reference sequence). This CDR3 is 17 amino acids long. V was clipped by 0 bases and J by 7 bases, with 22 bases between them. The CDR3 is CASSLSVWADRFKEQYF. CDR3 DNA: TGTGCCAGCAGTTTATCTGTGTGGGCGGACCGGTTTAAGGAGCAGTACTTC.

The V and J genes are TRBV18 and TRBJ2-6; D is possibly TRBD1 (6 bases). The V end lost 3 bases, the J end lost 0 bases, and 18 bases lay between the germline ends. The CDR3 contains 19 residues. CDR1 is KGHSH, CDR2 LQKENI, per germline. The CDR3 is CASSPTPGTQSSGANVLTF. As DNA, the CDR3 is TGTGCCAGCTCACCCACCCCCGGGACACAATCCTCTGGGGCCAACGTCCTGACTTTC.

The chain has TRBV15 and TRBJ1-5, with 7 bases fitting TRBD1. The CDR3 length is 18 residues. V dropped 0 bases and J dropped 2; count of bases not matched to a gene: 10. CDR1 and CDR2 from the germline V gene are LNHNV and YYDKDF (reference sequence). As DNA, the CDR3 is TGTGCCACCAGCAGAGAGACACAGGGGTTCAGCGGCAATCAGCCCCAGCATTTT. This encodes CATSRETQGFSGNQPQHF.

The chain links TRBV25-1 to TRBJ1-4; 7 bases line up with TRBD1. The CDR3 is made up of 17 amino acids. CDR1 and CDR2 (germline): MGHDK, SYGVNS. V gave up 3 bases and J gave up 5 bases; unmatched junction bases: 12. CDR3 region: CASSEPTGAGLNEKLFF. For the CDR3, the DNA is TGTGCCAGCAGTGAGCCTACAGGGGCGGGGTTGAATGAAAAACTGTTTTTT.

This chain connects TRBV6-6 to TRBJ2-6, with D maybe TRBD1 (6 bases). This CDR3 has 15 residues. Trimming removed 0 bases at V and 4 bases at J, with 7 bases between. CDR1 is MNHNY and CDR2 is SVGAGI in the germline V gene (reference sequence). Here the CDR3 DNA reads TGTGCCAGCAGTTACTCGGGGGCGGGGGCCAACGTCCTGACTTTC. Its translation is CASSYSGAGANVLTF.

The chain recombines TRBV18 with TRBJ2-3, with 8 positions matching TRBD2. Germline-derived CDR1 and CDR2 are KGHSH and LQKENI. V was pared by 3 bases and J by 5 bases, with 7 bases of the junction left unmatched. The CDR3 runs to 15 residues. The CDR3 here is CASSPRAGGQDTQYF. DNA of the CDR3: TGTGCCAGCTCACCGAGGGCGGGGGGTCAAGATACGCAGTATTTT.

The rearrangement links TRBV7-3 to TRBJ2-1, with D maybe TRBD1 (6 bases). Germline CDR1 is SGHTA and CDR2 is FQGTGA. The CDR3 contains 15 residues. Trimming stripped 5 bases from V and 0 bases from J, with 11 bases between. Written as DNA, the CDR3 is TGTGCCAGCAGCCCCAGGGGTTTCTCCTACAATGAGCAGTTCTTC. Translated: CASSPRGFSYNEQFF.

The genes are TRBV5-1 and TRBJ2-3; D possibly uses TRBD1 or TRBD2 (5 bases each). With 2 bases removed from V and 4 bases from J, the gap between germline ends came to 17 bases. Germline V lookup: CDR1 SGHRS, CDR2 YFSETQ. The CDR3 runs 16 residues. In DNA form, the CDR3 reads TGCGCCAGCAGCTTTGGCGGCGGGCTGGGGGCAGATACGCAGTATTTT. As protein: CASSFGGGLGADTQYF.

The chain employs TRBV29-1 and TRBJ1-1; no reliable D call. V lost 1 base and J 4 bases, leaving 10 bases between the germline ends. The CDR3 has 13 residues. The germline CDR1 and CDR2 sequences are SQVTM and ANQGSEA. CDR3 loop: CSVEGSKGTEAFF. The CDR3 nucleotides are TGCAGCGTTGAAGGGTCCAAGGGCACTGAAGCTTTCTTT.